This T cell receptor beta chain was observed in a study of blood T cell repertoires in COVID-19 (TCRdb year 2020). With regard to the full study: The collaborator samples originated in the United States, Italy and Spain and spanned the acute and convalescent phases of COVID-19. The prospective study material was composed of cDNA or gDNA derived from T cells, B-cell-depleted T cells, or PBMCs. The dataset comprised deeply sampled blood TCRbeta repertoires from subjects exposed to, actively infected with, or recovered from COVID-19. The repertoires were released in a freely available public database meant as a resource for research on the immune response to SARS-CoV-2. Samples were obtained from the ongoing ImmuneRACE study (first 160 participants) and from over 1,000 subjects provided by 6 global collaborators. A de-identified subject ID, COVID-19 status, age in years and sex were almost always included in the sample metadata. HLA class I and class II types, where available, came from metadata supplied by the sample provider rather than from assay-based typing. The full study reports these points: The quantity of clinical and demographic metadata differed by source and by participant and was supplied without curation.

A second Seattle source provided samples from volunteer blood donors who had recovered from COVID-19. Each collaborating institution followed its own protocols to collect whole blood in K2EDTA tubes. For TCRbeta analysis, collaborators shipped samples in one of three forms: frozen whole blood, isolated PBMCs, or DNA extracted from either of those sample types. For this clone: The specificity of this receptor is unknown. No quality values exist for individual bases; no much larger clone is one base distant.

TCRbeta CDR3 regions were amplified from genomic DNA by means of the immunoSEQ Assay, a bias-controlled multiplex PCR. Regarding the original processing steps: The number of nucleated cells in each sample was estimated by amplification of reference gene primers within the assay. Sequence reads were collapsed and filtered to measure the absolute abundance of every unique TCRbeta CDR3 rearrangement. For each sample, productive Simpson clonality was calculated as the square root of Simpson's diversity index across productive rearrangements. TCRdb's version of the immuneACCESS table is confined to in-frame rearrangements and falls short of the full clone set. An unresolved V gene accounts for under half of the shortfall where checked; the remainder is of unknown origin. V and J calls and clone size are given by that table; D and trimming were obtained from the DNA. Present in this sample are 150,000 to 200,000 clones, under 85% of which were seen just once. The ten largest make up over 10% of the sample.

The cysteine opens and the phenylalanine closes a CDR3 of 13 amino acids. Only CDR3 DNA remains: 39 bases, in frame from the first base. From the germline V gene, CDR1 is MNHEY and CDR2 is SVGAGI. A distance of 16 bases separates the germline ends of V and J, which lose 8 bases and 6 bases respectively. The sequence links TRBV6-5 to TRBJ1-2, with TRBD1 as a weak D call on 5 bases. The TCR comes from a man aged 65-85 years who had recovered from COVID-19. The sequencing input was peripheral blood. The CDR3 amino acid sequence is: CASLRMGGDGYTF. The DNA sequence follows: TGTGCCAGCCTCCGTATGGGGGGAGATGGCTACACCTTC.